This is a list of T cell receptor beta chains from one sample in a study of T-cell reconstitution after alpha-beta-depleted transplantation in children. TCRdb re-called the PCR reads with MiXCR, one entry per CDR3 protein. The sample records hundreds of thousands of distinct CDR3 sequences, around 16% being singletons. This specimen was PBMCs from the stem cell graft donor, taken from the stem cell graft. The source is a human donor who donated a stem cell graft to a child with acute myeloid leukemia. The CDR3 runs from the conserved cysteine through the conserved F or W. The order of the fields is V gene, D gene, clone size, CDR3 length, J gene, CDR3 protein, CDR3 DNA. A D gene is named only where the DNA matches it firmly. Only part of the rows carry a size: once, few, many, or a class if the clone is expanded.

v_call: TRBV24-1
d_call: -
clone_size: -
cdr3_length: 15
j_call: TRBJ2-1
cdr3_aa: CATSDTTRDYNEQFF
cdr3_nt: TGTGCCACCAGTGATACCACCAGAGACTACAATGAGCAGTTCTTC

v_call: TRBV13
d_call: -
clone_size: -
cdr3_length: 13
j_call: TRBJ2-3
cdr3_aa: CASSLAVMHTQYF
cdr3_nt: TGTGCCAGCAGCTTAGCAGTAATGCATACGCAGTATTTT

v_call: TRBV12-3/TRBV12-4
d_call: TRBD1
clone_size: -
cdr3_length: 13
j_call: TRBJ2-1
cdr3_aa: CASGMTGEGEQFF
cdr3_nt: TGTGCCAGCGGAATGACAGGGGAAGGTGAGCAGTTCTTC

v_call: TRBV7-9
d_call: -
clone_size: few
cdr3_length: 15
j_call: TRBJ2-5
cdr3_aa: CASSLKAGHTETQYF
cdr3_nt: TGTGCCAGCAGCTTAAAAGCTGGGCATACGGAGACCCAGTACTTC

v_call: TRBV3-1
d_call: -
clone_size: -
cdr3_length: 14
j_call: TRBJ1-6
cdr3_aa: CASSQRQQASPLHF
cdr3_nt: TGTGCCAGCAGCCAAAGGCAGCAAGCTTCACCCCTCCACTTT

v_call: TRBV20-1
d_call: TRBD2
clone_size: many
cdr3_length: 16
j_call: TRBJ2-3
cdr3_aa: CSAEGLAGVGTDTQYF
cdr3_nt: TGCAGTGCGGAGGGACTAGCGGGGGTCGGCACAGATACGCAGTATTTT

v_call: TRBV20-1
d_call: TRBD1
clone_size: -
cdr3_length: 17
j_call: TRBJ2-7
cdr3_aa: CSARGIDRVDRSYEQYF
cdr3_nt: TGCAGTGCTAGAGGCATCGACAGGGTGGACCGCTCCTACGAGCAGTACTTC

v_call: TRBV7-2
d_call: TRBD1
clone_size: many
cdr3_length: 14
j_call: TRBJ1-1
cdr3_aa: CASTLTGEQTEAFF
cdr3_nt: TGTGCCAGCACCTTAACAGGGGAACAGACTGAAGCTTTCTTT

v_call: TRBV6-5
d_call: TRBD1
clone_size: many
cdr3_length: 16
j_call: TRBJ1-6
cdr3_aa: CASSYFAGGYNSPLHF
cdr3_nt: TGTGCCAGCAGTTACTTTGCAGGGGGCTACAATTCACCCCTCCACTTT

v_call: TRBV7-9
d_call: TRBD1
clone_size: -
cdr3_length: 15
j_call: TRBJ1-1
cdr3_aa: CASSTRDRENTEAFF
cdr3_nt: TGTGCCAGCAGCACCCGGGACAGGGAGAACACTGAAGCTTTCTTT

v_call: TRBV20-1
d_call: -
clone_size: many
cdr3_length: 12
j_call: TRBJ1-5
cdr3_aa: CSAGGPEGTQHF
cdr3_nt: TGCAGTGCTGGGGGGCCGGAGGGGACCCAGCATTTT

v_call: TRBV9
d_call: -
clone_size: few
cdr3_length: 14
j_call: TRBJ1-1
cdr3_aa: CASDGGYENTEAFF
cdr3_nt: TGTGCCAGCGACGGGGGTTATGAGAACACTGAAGCTTTCTTT

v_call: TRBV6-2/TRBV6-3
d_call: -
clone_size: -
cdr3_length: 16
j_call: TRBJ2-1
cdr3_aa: CASSNRAVGAGDEQFF
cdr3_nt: TGTGCCAGCAGTAACAGGGCAGTGGGGGCCGGGGATGAGCAGTTCTTC

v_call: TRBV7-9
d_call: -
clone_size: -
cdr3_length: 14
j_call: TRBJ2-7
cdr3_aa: CASSLLGDSYEQYF
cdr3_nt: TGTGCCAGCAGCTTACTGGGCGACTCCTACGAGCAGTACTTC

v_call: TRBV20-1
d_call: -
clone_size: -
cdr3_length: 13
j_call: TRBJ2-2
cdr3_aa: CSAETSGTGELFF
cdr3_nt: TGCAGTGCCGAGACGAGTGGGACCGGGGAGCTGTTTTTT

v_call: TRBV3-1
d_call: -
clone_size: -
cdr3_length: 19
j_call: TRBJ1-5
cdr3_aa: CAISLETGPVAYSNQPQHF
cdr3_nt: TGTGCCATCAGTTTAGAGACAGGTCCCGTTGCATATAGCAATCAGCCCCAGCATTTT

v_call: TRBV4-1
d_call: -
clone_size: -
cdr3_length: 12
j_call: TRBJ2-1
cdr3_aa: CASSSRGWEQFF
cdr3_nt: TGCGCCAGCAGCTCCCGGGGGTGGGAGCAGTTCTTC

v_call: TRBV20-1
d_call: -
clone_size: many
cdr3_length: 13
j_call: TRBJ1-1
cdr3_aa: CSPLNFRGDEAFF
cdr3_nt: TGCAGTCCACTAAACTTCAGGGGTGATGAAGCTTTCTTT

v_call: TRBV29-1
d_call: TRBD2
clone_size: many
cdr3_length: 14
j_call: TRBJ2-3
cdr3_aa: CSVWGLAGDLGQYF
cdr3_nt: TGCAGCGTTTGGGGTCTAGCGGGGGACCTGGGGCAGTATTTT

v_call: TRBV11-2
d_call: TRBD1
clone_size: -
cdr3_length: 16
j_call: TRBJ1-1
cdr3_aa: CASSARTGGSNTEAFF
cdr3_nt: TGTGCCAGCAGCGCCCGGACAGGGGGCTCGAACACTGAAGCTTTCTTT

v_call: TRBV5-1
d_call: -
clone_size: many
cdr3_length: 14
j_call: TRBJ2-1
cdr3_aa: CASHWGAGDNEQFF
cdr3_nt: TGCGCCAGCCACTGGGGGGCGGGGGACAATGAGCAGTTCTTC

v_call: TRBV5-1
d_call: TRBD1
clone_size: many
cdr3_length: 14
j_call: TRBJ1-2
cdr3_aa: CASSLGRQGEGYTF
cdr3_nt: TGCGCCAGCAGCTTGGGAAGACAGGGGGAAGGCTACACCTTC

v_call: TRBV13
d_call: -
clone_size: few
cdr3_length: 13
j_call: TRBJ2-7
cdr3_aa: CASRVSGTYEQYF
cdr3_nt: TGTGCCAGCAGAGTTTCGGGAACCTACGAGCAGTACTTC

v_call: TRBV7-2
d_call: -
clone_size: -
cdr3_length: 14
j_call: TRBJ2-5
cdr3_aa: CASSPGSRKETQYF
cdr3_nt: TGTGCCAGCAGCCCAGGGAGCAGAAAAGAGACCCAGTACTTC

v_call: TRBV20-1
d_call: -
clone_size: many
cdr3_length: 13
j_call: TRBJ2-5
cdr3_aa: CSASWGGKETQYF
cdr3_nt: TGCAGTGCTAGTTGGGGGGGCAAAGAGACCCAGTACTTC

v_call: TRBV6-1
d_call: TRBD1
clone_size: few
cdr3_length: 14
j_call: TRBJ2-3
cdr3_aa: CASRPDRGSDTQYF
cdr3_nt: TGTGCCAGCAGACCGGACAGGGGATCGGATACGCAGTATTTT

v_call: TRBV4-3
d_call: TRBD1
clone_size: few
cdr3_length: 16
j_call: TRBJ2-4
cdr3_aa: CASSQGTGGKENIQYF
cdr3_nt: TGCGCCAGCAGCCAGGGGACAGGGGGCAAAGAGAACATTCAGTACTTC

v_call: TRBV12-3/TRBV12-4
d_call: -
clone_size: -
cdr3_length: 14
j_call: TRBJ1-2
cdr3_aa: CASSLSHRDYGYTF
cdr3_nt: TGTGCCAGCAGTTTAAGTCACAGAGACTATGGCTACACCTTC